This TCR beta chain derives from a study of T cells in Graves' hyperthyroidism and ophthalmopathy. The V and J ends lost 4 bases and 2 bases, in that order; junction bases with no gene match: 4. CDR1 and CDR2 (germline): SEHNR, FQNEAQ (reference sequence). The CDR3 has 14 amino acids. In its sample, this clonotype was seen many times. Its antigen is not identified. Exclusion criteria comprised uncontrolled infection, other autoimmune disease, pregnancy or lactation. About 10 ml of fresh peripheral blood supplied the PBMCs. Amplified TCR beta CDR3 regions came from RNA transcripts. A set of HTBI primers served as the primers for a first-round RT-PCR of the TCR CDR3. MiXCR, applied by TCRdb to the multiplex PCR reads, yields one record per CDR3 protein. The sample consists of around 350,000 distinct CDR3 sequences, under 20% of them appearing once. Study-wide findings and caveats: Also found in blood were most expanded thyroid clonotypes above 0.001. A model built on 13 V-J features separated ophthalmopathy from stable hyperthyroidism.

This sequence joins TRBV7-9 and TRBJ2-5; 7 nucleotides match TRBD1. This TCR was sampled from a young woman with Graves' hyperthyroidism. Sequenced input: blood. The CDR3, as DNA: TGTGCCAGCAGCTATGGGACAGCTCAAGAGACCCAGTACTTC. This sequence encodes CASSYGTAQETQYF.